Below, one T cell receptor beta chain is given with its context. What it binds is not known. This specimen comes from a study of vaccination effects on CD4 cells after COVID-19. Viral peptide pool expansion of antigen-specific CD4+ T cells preceded sequencing in the ViraFEST assay. At the end of 10 days of culture, CD4+ T cells were isolated. None of the vaccinated had previously contracted SARS-CoV-2, and their nucleocapsid antibodies tested negative. Method: immunoSEQ multiplex PCR; TCRdb's copy keeps in-frame clones and lacks some. The table records about 22,000 clones, roughly 73% of them present only once. Specimen: CD4+ T cells from PBMCs cultured with HCoV-229E spike peptides, collected before COVID-19 vaccination. This TCR derives from a human donor who received a COVID-19 vaccine.

CDR3 in amino acids: CTSSQERSSVTGELFF. DNA for the CDR3: TGCACCAGCAGCCAAGAGCGGTCTAGCGTTACCGGGGAGCTGTTTTTT. V gene TRBV1 combines with J gene TRBJ2-2; the table calls TRBD2, which could not be checked here. TRBV1 is an annotated pseudogene. The CDR3 runs 16 residues.